The rows below give T cell receptor beta chains drawn from one sample of a study of prognosis after radiotherapy for stage I lung cancer. MiXCR was run by TCRdb on the multiplex PCR reads, yielding one entry per CDR3 protein. The sample lists around 29,000 distinct CDR3 sequences, around 46% seen once, with about 15% in the top ten. The sample consisted of PBMCs, taken before or after stereotactic body radiation therapy (not recorded which). The receptors were sampled from a donor aged 50 or older with non-small cell lung cancer. Each CDR3 is given with its conserved first and last residue. The D gene is left open where the match is weak. A clone size is listed for some rows: how often the clone was seen (once, few, many), or a class if it is expanded.

d_call	clone_size	v_call	cdr3_length	j_call	cdr3_aa	cdr3_nt
TRBD2	many	TRBV9	14	TRBJ2-1	CASSASGGRGEQFF	TGTGCCAGCAGCGCATCGGGAGGGCGGGGGGAGCAGTTCTTC
NA	medium-sized	TRBV5-1	14	TRBJ1-3	CASSYQGGGNTIYF	TGCGCCAGCAGCTACCAGGGAGGTGGAAACACCATATATTTT
NA	many	TRBV6-1	13	TRBJ2-5	CASSPLGEETQYF	TGTGCCAGCAGCCCTCTTGGGGAAGAGACCCAGTACTTC
TRBD2	many	TRBV2	15	TRBJ2-3	CASSEVAGGPYTQYF	TGTGCCAGCAGTGAGGTAGCGGGGGGGCCGTATACGCAGTATTTT
NA	NA	TRBV12-3/TRBV12-4	14	TRBJ2-7	CASSYRDVAYEQYF	TGTGCCAGCAGTTACCGGGACGTTGCCTACGAGCAGTACTTC
TRBD1	NA	TRBV19	14	TRBJ2-7	CASSTQGAFAGQYF	TGTGCCAGTAGTACACAGGGGGCCTTTGCCGGTCAGTACTTC
TRBD1	NA	TRBV5-1	13	TRBJ2-1	CASRPGTVDEQFF	TGCGCCAGCAGACCCGGGACAGTAGATGAGCAGTTCTTC
TRBD2	many	TRBV7-2	15	TRBJ2-7	CASSWSTSGHYEQYF	TGTGCCAGCAGCTGGTCAACTAGCGGACACTACGAGCAGTACTTC
NA	many	TRBV12-3/TRBV12-4	11	TRBJ2-5	CASRLTETQYF	TGTGCCAGCAGATTGACGGAGACCCAGTACTTC
NA	NA	TRBV27	13	TRBJ2-7	CASSPLGVREQYF	TGTGCCAGCAGTCCCCTGGGGGTTAGGGAGCAGTACTTC
TRBD2	NA	TRBV12-3/TRBV12-4	16	TRBJ2-7	CASIPSAGGPSYEQYF	TGTGCCAGCATCCCATCGGCGGGAGGTCCGTCGTACGAGCAGTACTTC
TRBD2	many	TRBV11-2	14	TRBJ2-7	CASSPDGGTYEQYF	TGTGCCAGCAGCCCCGACGGGGGGACCTACGAGCAGTACTTC
TRBD2	NA	TRBV27	15	TRBJ2-5	CASSPGTSSQETQYF	TGTGCCAGCAGTCCCGGGACTAGCAGCCAAGAGACCCAGTACTTC
TRBD2	many	TRBV5-1	16	TRBJ2-1	CASSPGLAGAYNEQFF	TGCGCCAGCAGCCCGGGACTAGCGGGGGCCTACAATGAGCAGTTCTTC
TRBD1	NA	TRBV7-2	15	TRBJ2-4	CASSLQGAIGNIQYF	TGTGCCAGCAGCTTGCAGGGGGCGATTGGAAACATTCAGTACTTC
NA	NA	TRBV7-2	11	TRBJ2-1	CASRSTDGLFF	TGTGCCAGCAGATCGACGGACGGGCTGTTCTTC
NA	NA	TRBV5-6	14	TRBJ2-3	CASSLLRPPYTQYF	TGTGCCAGCAGCTTGCTCAGGCCCCCATATACGCAGTATTTT
NA	many	TRBV7-2	11	TRBJ2-1	CASSSPDGLFF	TGTGCCAGCAGCTCGCCGGACGGGCTGTTCTTC